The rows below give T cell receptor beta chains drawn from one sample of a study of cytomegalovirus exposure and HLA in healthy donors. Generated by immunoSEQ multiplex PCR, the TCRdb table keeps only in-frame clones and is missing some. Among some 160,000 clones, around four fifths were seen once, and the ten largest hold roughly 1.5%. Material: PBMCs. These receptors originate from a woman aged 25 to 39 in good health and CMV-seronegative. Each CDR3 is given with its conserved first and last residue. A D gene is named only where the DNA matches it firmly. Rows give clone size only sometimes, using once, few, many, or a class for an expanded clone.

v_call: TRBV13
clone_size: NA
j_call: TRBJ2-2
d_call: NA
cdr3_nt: TGTGCCAGCAGCACCCGACAGAGGAATACCGGGGAGCTGTTTTTT
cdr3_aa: CASSTRQRNTGELFF

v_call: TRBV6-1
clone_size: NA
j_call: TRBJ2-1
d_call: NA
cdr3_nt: TGTGCCAGCAGTGATCGACGGGGGACTCGGGTTGAGCAGTTCTTC
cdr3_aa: CASSDRRGTRVEQFF

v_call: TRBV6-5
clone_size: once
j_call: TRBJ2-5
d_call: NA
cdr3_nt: TGTGCCAGCAGTTACTCGGGTGGGGGCCTCCGGACCCAGTACTTC
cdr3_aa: CASSYSGGGLRTQYF

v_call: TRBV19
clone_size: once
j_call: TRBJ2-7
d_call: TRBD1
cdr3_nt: TGTGCCACTGCGATACAGGGGGCAGTCTACGAGCAGTACTTC
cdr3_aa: CATAIQGAVYEQYF

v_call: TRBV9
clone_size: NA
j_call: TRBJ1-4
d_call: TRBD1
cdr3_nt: TGTGCCAGCAGCACTGGAGACAGGGACAATGAAAAACTGTTTTTT
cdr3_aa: CASSTGDRDNEKLFF

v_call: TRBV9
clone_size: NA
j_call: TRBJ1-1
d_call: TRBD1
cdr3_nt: TGTGCCAGCAGCGTACGGACAGGGAACACTGAAGCTTTCTTT
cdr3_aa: CASSVRTGNTEAFF

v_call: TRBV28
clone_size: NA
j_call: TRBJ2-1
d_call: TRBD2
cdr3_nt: TGTGCCAGCAGTTCTCTTAGCGGGGGGTCTTACAATGAGCAGTTCTTC
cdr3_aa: CASSSLSGGSYNEQFF

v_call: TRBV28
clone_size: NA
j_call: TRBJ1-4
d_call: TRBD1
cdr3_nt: TGTGCCAGCATTCAACAGGGGGCGGGTGAAAAACTGTTTTTT
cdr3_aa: CASIQQGAGEKLFF

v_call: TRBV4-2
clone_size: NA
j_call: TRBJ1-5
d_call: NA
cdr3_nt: TGTGCCAGCAGCCAAGAGCACGGTAGCAATCAGCCCCAGCATTTT
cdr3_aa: CASSQEHGSNQPQHF

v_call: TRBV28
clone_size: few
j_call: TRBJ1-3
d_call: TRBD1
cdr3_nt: TGTGCCAGCAGTCGACAGGGGATTGGAAACACCATATATTTT
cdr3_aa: CASSRQGIGNTIYF

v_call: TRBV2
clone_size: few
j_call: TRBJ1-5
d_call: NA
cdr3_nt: TGTGCCAGCAGTGAAAGGACACGATTTAATCAGCCCCAGCATTTT
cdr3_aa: CASSERTRFNQPQHF

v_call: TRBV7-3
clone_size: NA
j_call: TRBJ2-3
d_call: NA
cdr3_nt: TGTGCCAGCAGCCCCGGAGGGGCCCTCACAGATACGCAGTATTTT
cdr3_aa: CASSPGGALTDTQYF

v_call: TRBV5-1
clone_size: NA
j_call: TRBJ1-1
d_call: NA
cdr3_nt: TGCGCCAGCAGCTTCGGGGTTTTGCTCACTGAAGCTTTCTTT
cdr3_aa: CASSFGVLLTEAFF

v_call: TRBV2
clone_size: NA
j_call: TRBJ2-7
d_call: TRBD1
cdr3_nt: TGTGCCAGCAGAGACAGGGTGGGCGAGCAGTACTTC
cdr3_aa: CASRDRVGEQYF

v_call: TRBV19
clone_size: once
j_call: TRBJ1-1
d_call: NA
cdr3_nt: TGTGCCAGTAGTATGAGTTTGTGGCTAGGGAACACTGAAGCTTTCTTT
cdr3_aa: CASSMSLWLGNTEAFF

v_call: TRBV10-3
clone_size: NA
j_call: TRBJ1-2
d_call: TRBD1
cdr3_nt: TGTGCCATTCCGGGACAGGGAGTCGGCTACACCTTC
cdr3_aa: CAIPGQGVGYTF

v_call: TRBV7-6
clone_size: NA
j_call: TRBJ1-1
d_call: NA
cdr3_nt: TGTGCCAGCAGCTTAGCCGGGGAGTCCACTGAAGCTTTCTTT
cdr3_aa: CASSLAGESTEAFF

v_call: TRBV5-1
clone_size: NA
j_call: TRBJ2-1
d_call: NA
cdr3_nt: TGCGCCAGCAGCTTGCAGGGTCCCACCGGCAATGAGCAGTTCTTC
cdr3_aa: CASSLQGPTGNEQFF

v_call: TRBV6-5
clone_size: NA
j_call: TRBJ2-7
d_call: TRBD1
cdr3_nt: TGTGCCAGCAGCGGGACAGGGATCTACGAGCAGTACTTC
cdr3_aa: CASSGTGIYEQYF

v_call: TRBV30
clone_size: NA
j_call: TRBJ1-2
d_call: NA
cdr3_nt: TGTGCCTGGACCCAGGGATCAATTAACTATGGCTACACCTTC
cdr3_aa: CAWTQGSINYGYTF

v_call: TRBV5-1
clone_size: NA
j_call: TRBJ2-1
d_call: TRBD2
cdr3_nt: TGCGCCAGCAGAGAGCGGGGGGGGGCTGAGCAGTTCTTC
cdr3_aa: CASRERGGAEQFF

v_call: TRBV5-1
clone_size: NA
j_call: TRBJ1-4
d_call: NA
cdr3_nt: TGCGCCAGCAGCTTAGGGGGAGACAGTGAAAAACTGTTTTTT
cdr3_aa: CASSLGGDSEKLFF

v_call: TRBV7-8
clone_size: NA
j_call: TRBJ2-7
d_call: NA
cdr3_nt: TGTGCCAGCAGCTGGGGACTTGACTACGAGCAGTACTTC
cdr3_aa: CASSWGLDYEQYF

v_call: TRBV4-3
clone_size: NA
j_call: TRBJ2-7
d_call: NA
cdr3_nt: TGCGCCAGCAGCCTTACCGGGACACTGCCTTCTGGGCAGTACTTC
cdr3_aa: CASSLTGTLPSGQYF

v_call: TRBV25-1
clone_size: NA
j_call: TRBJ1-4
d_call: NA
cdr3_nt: TGTGCCAGCAGTGTTTCGGGTGAAAAACTGTTTTTT
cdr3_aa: CASSVSGEKLFF

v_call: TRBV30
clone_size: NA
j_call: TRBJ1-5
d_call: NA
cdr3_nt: TGTGCCTGGAGTAACAGGGACAATCAGCCCCAGCATTTT
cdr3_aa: CAWSNRDNQPQHF

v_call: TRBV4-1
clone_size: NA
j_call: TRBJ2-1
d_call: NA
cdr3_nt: TGCGCCAGCAGAGCCCCGGGCAGGGAAAATGAGCAGTTCTTC
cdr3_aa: CASRAPGRENEQFF

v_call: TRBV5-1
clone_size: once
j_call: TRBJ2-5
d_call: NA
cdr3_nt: TGCGCCAGCAACCCGGGGGACGGACAAGAGACCCAGTACTTC
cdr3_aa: CASNPGDGQETQYF

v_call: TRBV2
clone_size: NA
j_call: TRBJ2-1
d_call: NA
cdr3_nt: TGTGCCAGCAGTATACCCTACCGTTCCTACAATGAGCAGTTCTTC
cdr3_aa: CASSIPYRSYNEQFF

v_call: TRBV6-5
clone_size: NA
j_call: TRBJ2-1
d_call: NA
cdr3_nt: TGTGCCAGCAGAACCCTTCCGGAGGCAGCCAATGAGCAGTTCTTC
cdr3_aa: CASRTLPEAANEQFF

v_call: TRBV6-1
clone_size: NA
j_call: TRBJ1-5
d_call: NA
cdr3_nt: TGTGCCAGCATTCCGGCGGCGACGTCTAAGGCGCCCCAGCATTTT
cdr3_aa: CASIPAATSKAPQHF

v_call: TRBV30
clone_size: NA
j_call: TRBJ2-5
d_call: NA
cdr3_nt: TGTGCCTGGAGTGGGGGGAGGGGGGAGACCCAGTACTTC
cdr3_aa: CAWSGGRGETQYF

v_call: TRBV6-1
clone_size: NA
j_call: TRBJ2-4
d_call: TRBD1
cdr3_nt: TGTGCCAGCAGGAACACTTGGGACAGGGAAAACATTCAGTACTTC
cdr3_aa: CASRNTWDRENIQYF

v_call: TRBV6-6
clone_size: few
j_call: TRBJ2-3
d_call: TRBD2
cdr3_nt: TGTGCCAGCTGGACAAGGGGAGGGGGCACAGATACGCAGTATTTT
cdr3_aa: CASWTRGGGTDTQYF

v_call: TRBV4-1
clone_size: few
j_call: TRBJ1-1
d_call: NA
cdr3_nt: TGCGCCAGCAGTTACAGGGCTTTGAAGACTGAAGCTTTCTTT
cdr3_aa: CASSYRALKTEAFF

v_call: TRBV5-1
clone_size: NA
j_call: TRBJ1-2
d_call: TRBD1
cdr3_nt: TGCGCCAGCAGCGGCGGGACAGGGACGCCCTATGGCTACACCTTC
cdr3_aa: CASSGGTGTPYGYTF

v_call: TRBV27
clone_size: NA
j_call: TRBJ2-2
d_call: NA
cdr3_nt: TGTGCCAGCAGTGCATTGGCGGTTGGCGGGGAGCTGTTTTTT
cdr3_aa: CASSALAVGGELFF

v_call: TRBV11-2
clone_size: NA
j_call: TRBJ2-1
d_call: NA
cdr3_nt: TGTGCCAGCAGCCTCCGGAGAATCAGCTACAATGAGCAGTTCTTC
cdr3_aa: CASSLRRISYNEQFF

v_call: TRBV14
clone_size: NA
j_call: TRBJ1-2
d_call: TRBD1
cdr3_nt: TGTGCCAGCAGCCAGGTGACAGGGGGCTTAAGCTACACCTTC
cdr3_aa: CASSQVTGGLSYTF

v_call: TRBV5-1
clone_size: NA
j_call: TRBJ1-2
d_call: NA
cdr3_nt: TGCGCCAGCAGCTTGGAGCATCCCGCTAACTATGGCTACACCTTC
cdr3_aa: CASSLEHPANYGYTF

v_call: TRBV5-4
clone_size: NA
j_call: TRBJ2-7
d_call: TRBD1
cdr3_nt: TGTGCCAGCAGCACCCCCGGGACAGACCCGTACGAGCAGTACTTC
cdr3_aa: CASSTPGTDPYEQYF

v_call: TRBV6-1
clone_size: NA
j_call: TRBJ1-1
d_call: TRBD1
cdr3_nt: TGTGCCAGCGGGGTAGAGACAGGGCTCAACACTGAAGCTTTCTTT
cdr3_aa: CASGVETGLNTEAFF

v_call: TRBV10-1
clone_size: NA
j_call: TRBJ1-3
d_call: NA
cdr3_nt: TGCGCCAGCAGTGAGCCCTGCAAGTGCGGGTTTAACACCATATATTTT
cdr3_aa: CASSEPCKCGFNTIYF

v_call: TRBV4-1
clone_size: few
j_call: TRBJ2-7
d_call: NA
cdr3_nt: TGCGCCAGCAGCCATGGCAGGGGGGAACTTTACGAGCAGTACTTC
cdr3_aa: CASSHGRGELYEQYF

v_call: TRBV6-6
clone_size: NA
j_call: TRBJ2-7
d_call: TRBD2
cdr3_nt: TGTGCCAGCAGTTACTCCGCGGGGGGGCAAGTTTACGAGCAGTACTTC
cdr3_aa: CASSYSAGGQVYEQYF

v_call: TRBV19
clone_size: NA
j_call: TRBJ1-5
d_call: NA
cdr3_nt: TGTGCCAGTAGTACCTTGGAGAGAAGGCAGCCCCAGCATTTT
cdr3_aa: CASSTLERRQPQHF

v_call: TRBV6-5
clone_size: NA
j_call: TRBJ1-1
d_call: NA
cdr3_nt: TGTGCCAGCAGTTCCTACATCGGCGAGGGACTGGGCGAAGCTTTCTTT
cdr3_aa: CASSSYIGEGLGEAFF

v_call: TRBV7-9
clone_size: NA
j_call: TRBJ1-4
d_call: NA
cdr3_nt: TGTGCCAGCAGCTTAGGGGGGGCTAATGAAAAACTGTTTTTT
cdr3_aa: CASSLGGANEKLFF